These 4 T cell receptor beta chains came from one sample sequenced in a study of blood T cell repertoires in COVID-19 (dated by TCRdb to 2020 to 2022). The library was built by means of the immunoSEQ multiplex PCR assay. TCRdb retrieved this table from immuneACCESS and kept in-frame rearrangements only. Not all clones are present; in checked studies, unresolved V genes account for under half, and no reason is known for the remainder. This sample has 540,000 or so clones in its table, and approximately 88% of those were observed once. The top ten clonotypes cover roughly 8% of the sample. The sequenced sample consisted of peripheral blood. The receptors here all came from a woman in her fifties or sixties with COVID-19, enrolled during active disease.

The V call is TRBV19, the J call TRBJ1-1; no firm D call. Germline CDR1 LNHDA, CDR2 SQIVND (reference sequence). Trimming removed 7 bases from V and 0 bases from J, with 15 bases in between. CDR3 size: 15 residues. CDR3 sequence: CASTTSWALNTEAFF. The CDR3 bases are TGTGCCAGTACGACTAGCTGGGCCCTGAACACTGAAGCTTTCTTT.

This sequence joins TRBV11-1 and TRBJ2-7; 8 bases are shared with TRBD2. V shed 3 bases, J shed 6 bases, and the junction held 4 bases outside the gene matches. Germline V gene lookup returns CDR1 SGHAT and CDR2 FQDESV (reference sequence). This CDR3 spans 13 amino acids. Written as DNA, the CDR3 is TGTGCCAGCAGCTTGGTCGGGGGGGGCGAGCAGTACTTC. This sequence encodes CASSLVGGGEQYF.

The chain recombines TRBV19 with TRBJ2-5; TRBD1 matches 8 bases. This CDR3 is 14 amino acids long. Germline lookup yields CDR1 LNHDA and CDR2 SQIVND (reference sequence). V shed 5 bases, J shed 4 bases, and the junction held 6 bases outside the gene matches. The CDR3 nucleotides are TGTGCCAGTAGTGTTTCAGGGGGCGGAGAGACCCAGTACTTC. Translating it yields CASSVSGGGETQYF.

The chain employs TRBV25-1 and TRBJ1-1, with a tentative D call TRBD1 (6 bases). Trimming cost V 3 bases and J 8 bases, with 16 bases left between them. Germline assignment: CDR1 MGHDK and CDR2 SYGVNS. CDR3 length equals 14 residues. The CDR3 here is CASSDRGGAAEAFF. The CDR3 bases are TGTGCCAGCAGTGATCGGGGGGGGGCAGCGGAAGCTTTCTTT.